The 16 T cell receptor beta chains below come from one sample, sequenced in a study of human T cells and chemical hapten exposure. Stated time point: patch test 1, 2 weeks after DPC sensitization. As to treatment: therapeutic diphenylcyclopropenone sensitization with weekly scalp DPC. TCRdb passed the RACE reads through MiXCR, listing each CDR3 protein once. The sample yields fewer than 200,000 distinct CDR3 sequences, more than 20% seen once. This material consisted of whole blood, taken in connection with sensitization to the hapten diphenylcyclopropenone (DPC). The receptors originated from a woman between 45 and 65 years old with alopecia areata. Some clones in this sample may be carry-over from other donors' samples.

V usage is TRBV25-1 and J usage is TRBJ1-1; a possible D gene is TRBD1 (5 bases). Germline V gene sequence: CDR1 MGHDK, CDR2 SYGVNS. The CDR3 totals 15 residues. Trimming removed 1 base from V and 5 bases from J, with 14 bases in between. CDR3 coding DNA: TGTGCCAGCAGTGAATTTTGGGGGAAGAGAACTGAAGCTTTCTTT. Translated: CASSEFWGKRTEAFF.

This chain uses TRBV15 with TRBJ2-3, with 12 bases lining up with TRBD2. The J segment lost 5 bases and the V segment lost 0 bases, leaving 9 bases of the junction unmatched. The germline V gene has CDR1 LNHNV and CDR2 YYDKDF (reference sequence). This CDR3 is 18 amino acids long. The CDR3 nucleotides read TGTGCCACCAGCAGAGATCGTGGACTAGCGGGATATTTAGATACGCAGTATTTT. It codes for CATSRDRGLAGYLDTQYF.

V is TRBV3-1 and J is TRBJ1-1; no firm D call. Germline-derived CDR1 and CDR2 are LGHDT and YNNKEL (reference sequence). This CDR3 contains 16 residues. Trimming removed 3 bases at V and 4 bases at J, with 18 bases between. The chain's CDR3 is CASSQLGRPFITEAFF. Written as DNA, the CDR3 is TGTGCCAGCAGCCAGCTGGGCCGACCATTTATCACTGAAGCTTTCTTT.

The J gene is TRBJ2-7, the V gene TRBV21-1; the table gives TRBD1 as D, unverified against the DNA. TRBV21-1 is a pseudogene. The length of the CDR3 is 17 residues. In DNA form, the CDR3 reads TGTGCCAGCAGCAAACGGGACAGGGAACTATTAACCTACGAGCAGTACTTC. Translating gives CASSKRDRELLTYEQYF.

The chain recombines TRBV5-1 with TRBJ2-3, with D hard to call. CDR3 size: 14 residues. Germline V gene sequence: CDR1 SGHRS, CDR2 YFSETQ. Trimming removed 1 base at V and 1 base at J, with 7 bases between. The DNA of the CDR3 is TGCGCCAGCAGCTTGAACGCTGGCACAGATACGCAGTATTTT. It yields the protein CASSLNAGTDTQYF.

This clonotype was detected ten times or more. This rearrangement joins TRBV28 to TRBJ2-7; 14 bases align to TRBD2. V lost 6 bases and J lost 6; bases outside the gene matches: 4. Germline CDR1 MDHEN, CDR2 SYDVKM. This CDR3 has 14 amino acids. CDR3 nucleotide sequence: TGTGCCAGCAGCCCTGGACTAGCGGGAGGCGAGCAGTACTTC. Its translation is CASSPGLAGGEQYF.

V and J are TRBV29-1 and TRBJ2-1, with 16 bases lining up with TRBD2. This CDR3 has 15 amino acids. The ends lost 7 bases at V and 6 bases at J; junction bases unmatched: 6. Per the germline V gene, CDR1 is SQVTM and CDR2 is ANQGSEA. The CDR3 spells CSGGTSGRVGNEQFF. For the CDR3, the DNA is TGCAGCGGGGGGACTAGCGGGAGGGTGGGCAATGAGCAGTTCTTC.

The table lists this clonotype with a few counts. The chain couples TRBV7-9 to TRBJ1-6; no clear D. This CDR3 comprises 15 residues. The germline V and J ends were trimmed by 8 bases and 3 bases, with 14 bases remaining between them. Per germline, CDR1 SEHNR and CDR2 FQNEAQ (reference sequence). The CDR3 sequence: CASSLTDYYNSPLHF. The CDR3 DNA reads as TGTGCCAGCTCCTTGACGGATTACTATAATTCACCCCTCCACTTT.

The chain links TRBV20-1 to TRBJ2-5; D remains unclear. The germline gives CDR1 DFQATT, CDR2 SNEGSKA (reference sequence). V lost 3 bases to trimming and J lost 1 base, with 18 bases between them. The CDR3 spans 16 residues. This CDR3 is CSASTPGSSLQETQYF. In nucleotides, the CDR3 is TGCAGTGCTAGTACACCAGGCTCCTCGCTCCAAGAGACCCAGTACTTC.

The table lists this clonotype with a few counts. The chain combines TRBV5-1 with TRBJ2-5, with D perhaps TRBD1 (7 bases). Germline V CDR1 and CDR2: SGHRS, YFSETQ. CDR3 length: 15 residues. V was trimmed by 4 bases and J by 5 bases, leaving 18 bases between them. CDR3 sequence (DNA): TGCGCCAGCAGCGTCCGACAGGGAGGAAGGGAGACCCAGTACTTC. Amino acid sequence: CASSVRQGGRETQYF.

The chain carries TRBV5-5 and TRBJ2-1; D is possibly TRBD1 or TRBD2 (5 bases each). The CDR3 spans 17 residues. The germline V gene encodes CDR1 SGHKS and CDR2 YYEKEE (reference sequence). The V and J ends lost 5 bases and 5 bases respectively, with 23 bases between them. CDR3 loop: CASRQEPGPELDNEQFF. CDR3 sequence (DNA): TGTGCCAGCAGACAAGAACCGGGACCGGAGTTGGACAATGAGCAGTTCTTC.

This clonotype was counted a few times. The chain is built from TRBV7-2 and TRBJ2-7; D not certain. The CDR3 totals 16 residues. Between the trimmed V and J ends, which lost 0 bases and 4 bases, there was a span of 16 bases. CDR1 is SGHTA and CDR2 is FQGNSA in the germline V gene. The CDR3 spells CASSLAVAPTGYEQYF. CDR3 coding DNA: TGTGCCAGCAGCTTAGCGGTAGCCCCAACCGGTTACGAGCAGTACTTC. Drawing the rest from reference TRBV7-2 and TRBJ2-7, the complete variable domain is GAGVSQSPSNKVTEKGKDVELRCDPISGHTALYWYRQSLGQGLEFLIYFQGNSAPDKSGLPSDRFSAERTGGSVSTLTIQRTQQEDSAVYLCASSLAVAPTGYEQYFGPGTRLTVT.

The rearrangement joins TRBV20-1 to TRBJ2-2; 7 bases fit TRBD2. The CDR3 sequence is 14 residues long. Losses at the gene ends were 2 bases for V and 3 bases for J; bases not matched to a gene: 3. Germline CDR1 and CDR2: DFQATT and SNEGSKA (reference sequence). The CDR3 coding sequence is TGCAGTGCTAGAAAACTAGCGTACACCGGGGAGCTGTTTTTT. This translates into CSARKLAYTGELFF.

The chain recombines TRBV5-1 with TRBJ2-2, with TRBD2 identical over 9 bases. J gave up 0 bases and V 0 bases, and 3 bases lay outside the gene matches. CDR3 length: 17 amino acids. Germline V gene data show CDR1 as SGHRS and CDR2 as YFSETQ. The CDR3 DNA reads as TGCGCCAGCAGCTTGGTCGCTAGCGGGGCGAACACCGGGGAGCTGTTTTTT. Translating it yields CASSLVASGANTGELFF. Together with reference TRBV5-1 and TRBJ2-2, the CDR3 gives the full variable domain: KAGVTQTPRYLIKTRGQQVTLSCSPISGHRSVSWYQQTPGQGLQFLFEYFSETQRNKGNFPGRFSGRQFSNSRSEMNVSTLELGDSALYLCASSLVASGANTGELFFGEGSRLTVL.

This clonotype was picked up a small number of times. V usage is TRBV6-1 and J usage is TRBJ2-5; D is perhaps TRBD1 or TRBD2 (5 bases each). Germline V gene sequence: CDR1 MNHNS, CDR2 SASEGT. The CDR3 spans 13 residues. The germline V and J ends were trimmed by 3 bases and 4 bases, with 9 bases remaining between them. CDR3 coding DNA: TGTGCCAGCAGTGACATAGGGACAGAGACCCAGTACTTC. It codes for CASSDIGTETQYF.

This clonotype has more than one count but fewer than ten. The V call is TRBV10-3, the J call TRBJ2-1; D unresolved. This CDR3 spans 15 amino acids. Germline assignment: CDR1 ENHRY and CDR2 SYGVKD. Trimming removed 4 bases at V and 7 bases at J, with 17 bases between. CDR3 coding DNA: TGTGCCATCAGTGCGTCGGGTAAGGAAGCTAATGAGCAGTTCTTC. Encoded protein: CAISASGKEANEQFF.